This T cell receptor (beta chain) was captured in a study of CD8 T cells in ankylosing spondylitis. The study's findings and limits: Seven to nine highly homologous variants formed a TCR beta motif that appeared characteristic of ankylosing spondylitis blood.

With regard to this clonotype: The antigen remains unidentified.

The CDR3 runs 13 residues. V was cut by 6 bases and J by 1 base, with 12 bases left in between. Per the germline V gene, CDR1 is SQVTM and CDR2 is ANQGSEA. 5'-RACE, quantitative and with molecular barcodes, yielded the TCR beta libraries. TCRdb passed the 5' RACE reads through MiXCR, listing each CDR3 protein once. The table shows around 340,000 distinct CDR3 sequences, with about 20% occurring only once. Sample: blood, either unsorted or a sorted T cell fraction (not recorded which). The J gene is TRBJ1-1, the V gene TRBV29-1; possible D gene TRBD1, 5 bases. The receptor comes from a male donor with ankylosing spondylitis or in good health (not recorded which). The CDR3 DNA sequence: TGCAGCGTCCACGCTGGGGGGAACACTGAAGCTTTCTTT. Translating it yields CSVHAGGNTEAFF.